The 15 T cell receptor beta chains below come from one sample, sequenced in a study of T cells in Graves' hyperthyroidism and ophthalmopathy. Amplification yielded TCR beta CDR3 regions, with RNA transcripts as the source. HTBI primers were the set used in a first-round RT-PCR of the TCR CDR3. In TCRdb, the multiplex PCR reads were re-called with MiXCR into one record per CDR3 protein. The table lists 250,000 or so distinct CDR3 sequences, about 15% of them singletons, with around 30% in the top ten. The sequenced sample was blood. Every receptor here comes from a woman aged 18-29 years with Graves' ophthalmopathy.

The chain recombines TRBV20-1 with TRBJ2-2; TRBD1 matches at 11 bases. Per the germline V gene, CDR1 is DFQATT and CDR2 is SNEGSKA (reference sequence). After removal of 3 bases from V and 4 bases from J, the junction contained 4 bases not matched to a gene. This CDR3 region has 15 residues. CDR3 in DNA: TGCAGTGCTAGTCCGGGACAGGGGGTCACCGGGGAGCTGTTTTTT. Its translation: CSASPGQGVTGELFF.

This clonotype was counted between two and nine times. The genes are TRBV20-1 and TRBJ2-2; D remains ambiguous. The CDR3 has 16 residues. Germline V CDR1 and CDR2: DFQATT, SNEGSKA (reference sequence). V lost 2 bases to trimming and J lost 3 bases, with 16 bases between them. CDR3 coding DNA: TGCAGTGCTAGAAAAGAGCCCGGTGCCGACACCGGGGAGCTGTTTTTT. It translates to CSARKEPGADTGELFF.

This clonotype was recorded many times. The chain uses TRBV18 and TRBJ2-1; 12 positions agree with TRBD2. CDR1 and CDR2 (germline): KGHSH, LQKENI. This CDR3 spans 17 amino acids. The junction had 9 bases not matched to a gene; V was cut back by 0 bases and J by 9 bases. Written as DNA, the CDR3 is TGTGCCAGCTCACCACCGATAGCTAGCGGGAGGGCCATTGAGCAGTTCTTC. Amino acid sequence: CASSPPIASGRAIEQFF.

In this sample, this clonotype turned up many times. The chain combines TRBV28 with TRBJ1-1; 7 nucleotides line up with TRBD1. Germline V gene sequence: CDR1 MDHEN, CDR2 SYDVKM. CDR3 size: 14 residues. Unmatched junction bases numbered 4, after V lost 5 bases and J lost 1 base. CDR3 DNA sequence: TGTGCCAGCAGTCCACAGGGGCCGAACACTGAAGCTTTCTTT. This translates into CASSPQGPNTEAFF.

This clonotype has a count of ten or more. This chain connects TRBV6-1 to TRBJ1-2, with D possibly matching TRBD1 (6 bases). Germline CDR1 reads MNHNS; CDR2 reads SASEGT. The V gene lost 8 bases and the J gene lost 8 bases, with 9 bases spanning the gap. The CDR3 runs 10 residues. CDR3 region: CASWGGGYTF. The CDR3 DNA is TGTGCCAGCTGGGGGGGCGGCTACACCTTC.

The J gene is TRBJ1-6, the V gene TRBV4-2; D is uncertain. V was trimmed by 1 base and J by 7 bases, leaving 8 bases between them. CDR3 size: 14 residues. CDR1 and CDR2 (germline): LGHNA, YNFKEQ. CDR3 protein: CASSQGSDNSPLHF. The DNA for the CDR3 is TGTGCCAGCAGCCAAGGGTCAGACAATTCACCCCTCCACTTT.

This clonotype was found many times. V usage is TRBV6-5 and J usage is TRBJ1-2; a possible D gene is TRBD1 (6 bases). The germline V gene encodes CDR1 MNHEY and CDR2 SVGAGI. CDR3 size: 14 residues. The germline V and J ends were trimmed by 2 bases and 6 bases, with 13 bases remaining between them. CDR3 sequence reads: CASSYSRRGDGYTF. CDR3 coding DNA: TGTGCCAGCAGTTACAGCAGGAGGGGGGATGGCTACACCTTC.

This clonotype has a count of ten or more. The chain is built from TRBV20-1 and TRBJ2-7, with 15 bases fitting TRBD2. CDR1 is DFQATT and CDR2 is SNEGSKA in the germline V gene (reference sequence). After removal of 5 bases from V and 2 bases from J, the junction contained 7 bases not matched to a gene. This CDR3 region has 16 residues. CDR3 residues: CSAGGTSGRNAYEQYF. The DNA of the CDR3 is TGCAGTGCTGGGGGGACTAGCGGGAGGAACGCCTACGAGCAGTACTTC.

The chain has TRBV18 and TRBJ2-7; D not certain. The CDR3 has 13 residues. CDR1 and CDR2 from the germline V gene are KGHSH and LQKENI. V lost 3 bases and J 6 bases, leaving 12 bases between the germline ends. The DNA of the CDR3 is TGTGCCAGCTCACCGCATGAGACTGGCGAGCAGTACTTC. Translating gives CASSPHETGEQYF.

The chain couples TRBV9 to TRBJ2-6, with D possibly being TRBD2 (6 bases). V dropped 0 bases and J dropped 3 bases, with 10 bases sitting between them. The CDR3 extends over 16 amino acids. CDR1 SGDLS and CDR2 YYNGEE come from the germline V gene. The chain's CDR3 is CASSVVSSVGANVLTF. DNA of the CDR3: TGTGCCAGCAGCGTAGTTTCTAGCGTTGGGGCCAACGTCCTGACTTTC.

In its sample, this clonotype was seen many times. The rearrangement links TRBV28 to TRBJ2-5; TRBD2 aligns across 9 bases. V dropped 6 bases and J dropped 2; count of bases not matched to a gene: 13. The CDR3 totals 17 residues. The germline V gene encodes CDR1 MDHEN and CDR2 SYDVKM. The CDR3 here is CASSDLRLAEVQETQYF. In DNA form, the CDR3 reads TGTGCCAGCAGCGACCTACGACTAGCGGAGGTACAAGAGACCCAGTACTTC.

Notes on this clonotype: A much larger clone sits a single nucleotide away, making a read error possible. The V call is TRBV10-3, the J call TRBJ2-7; 8 nucleotides agree with TRBD1. Judging by the DNA end, TRBJ2-1 fits better; the J call may be wrong. The CDR3 has 16 residues. Germline V gives CDR1 ENHRY, CDR2 SYGVKD. CDR3 region: CAISQRPGQATYEQFF. In DNA, the CDR3 is TGTGCCATCAGTCAGAGACCGGGACAGGCGACCTACGAGCAGTTCTTC.

There are many counts of this clonotype. CDR3 sequence: CSASADRNTEAFF. DNA for the CDR3: TGCAGTGCTAGTGCCGACAGAAACACTGAAGCTTTCTTT. The chain couples TRBV20-1 to TRBJ1-1; perhaps TRBD1 as D (5 bases). Germline-derived CDR1 and CDR2 are DFQATT and SNEGSKA (reference sequence). The CDR3 spans 13 residues. The V end lost 3 bases, the J end lost 2 bases, and 10 bases lay between the germline ends.

This clonotype has ten or more counts. V is TRBV7-8 and J is TRBJ1-1; D gene ambiguous. Trimming took 1 base from V and 1 from J, leaving 7 bases between them. This CDR3 has 14 residues. Per germline, CDR1 SGHVS and CDR2 FQNEAQ. CDR3 sequence: CASSLVRANTEAFF. The CDR3 DNA reads TGTGCCAGCAGCTTAGTAAGAGCGAACACTGAAGCTTTCTTT.

This clonotype came up many times. The chain combines TRBV18 with TRBJ2-3; TRBD1 is a possible D gene (6 bases). The CDR3 has 16 amino acids. The germline V gene encodes CDR1 KGHSH and CDR2 LQKENI. The ends were cut back, 3 bases at V and 1 base at J, with 14 bases in the middle. CDR3 loop: CASSPNTGYRTDTQYF. The CDR3 DNA is TGTGCCAGCTCACCTAACACAGGGTATCGCACAGATACGCAGTATTTT. The entire variable domain, with the rest obtained from reference TRBV18 and TRBJ2-3, is as follows: NAGVMQNPRHLVRRRGQEARLRCSPMKGHSHVYWYRQLPEEGLKFMVYLQKENIIDESGMPKERFSAEFPKEGPSILRIQQVVRGDSAAYFCASSPNTGYRTDTQYFGPGTRLTVL.